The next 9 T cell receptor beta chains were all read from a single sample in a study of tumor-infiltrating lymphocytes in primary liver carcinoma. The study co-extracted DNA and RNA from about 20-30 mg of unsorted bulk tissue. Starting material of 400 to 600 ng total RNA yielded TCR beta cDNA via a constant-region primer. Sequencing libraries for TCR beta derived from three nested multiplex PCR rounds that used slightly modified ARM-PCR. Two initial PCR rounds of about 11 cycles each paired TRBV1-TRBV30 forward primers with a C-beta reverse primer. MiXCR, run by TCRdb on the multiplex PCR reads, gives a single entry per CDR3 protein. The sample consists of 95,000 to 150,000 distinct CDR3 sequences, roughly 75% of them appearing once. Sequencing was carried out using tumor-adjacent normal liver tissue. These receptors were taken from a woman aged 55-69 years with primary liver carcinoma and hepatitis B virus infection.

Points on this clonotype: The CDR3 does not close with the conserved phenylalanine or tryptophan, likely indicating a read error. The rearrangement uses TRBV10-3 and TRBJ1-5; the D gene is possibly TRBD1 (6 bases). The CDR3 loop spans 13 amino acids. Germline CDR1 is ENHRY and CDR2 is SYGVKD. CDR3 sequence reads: CAVGGQENRPQHL. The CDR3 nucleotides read TGTGCCGTTGGGGGGCAGGAGAATCGGCCCCAGCATCTT.

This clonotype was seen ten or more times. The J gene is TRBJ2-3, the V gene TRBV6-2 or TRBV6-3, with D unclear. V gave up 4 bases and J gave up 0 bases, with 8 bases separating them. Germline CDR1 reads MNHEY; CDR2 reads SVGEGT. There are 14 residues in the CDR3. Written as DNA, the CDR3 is TGTGCCAGCAGTTCCAGACTCAGCACAGATACGCAGTATTTT. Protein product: CASSSRLSTDTQYF.

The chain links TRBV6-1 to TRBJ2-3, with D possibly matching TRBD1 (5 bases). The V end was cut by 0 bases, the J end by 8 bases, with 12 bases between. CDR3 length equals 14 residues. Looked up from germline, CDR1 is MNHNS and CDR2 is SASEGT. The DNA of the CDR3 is TGTGCCAGCAGTGAAGCCGGAGACAGAGGTACGCAGTATTTT. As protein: CASSEAGDRGTQYF.

CDR3 sequence reads: CASSLGRGGDYNEQFF. In DNA, the CDR3 is TGTGCCAGCAGCTTAGGACGAGGAGGAGACTACAATGAGCAGTTCTTC. The rearrangement links TRBV11-1 to TRBJ2-1; tentatively, D is TRBD2 (5 bases). CDR3 size: 16 residues. Germline V CDR1 and CDR2: SGHAT, FQDESV (reference sequence). The germline V and J ends were trimmed by 1 base and 3 bases, with 13 bases remaining between them.

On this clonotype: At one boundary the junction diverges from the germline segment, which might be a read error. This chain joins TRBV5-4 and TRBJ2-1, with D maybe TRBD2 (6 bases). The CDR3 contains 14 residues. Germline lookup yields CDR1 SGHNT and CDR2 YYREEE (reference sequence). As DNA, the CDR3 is TGTGCCATCAGCTTGGTACTAGCCCACAATGAGCACTTCTTC. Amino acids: CAISLVLAHNEHFF.

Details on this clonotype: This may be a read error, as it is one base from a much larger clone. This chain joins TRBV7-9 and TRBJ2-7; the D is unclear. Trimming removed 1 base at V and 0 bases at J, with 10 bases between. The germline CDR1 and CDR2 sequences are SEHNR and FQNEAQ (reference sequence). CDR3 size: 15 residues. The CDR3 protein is CASSLDQGVSYEQYF. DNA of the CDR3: TGTGCCAGCAGCTTAGATCAAGGAGTCTCCTACGAGCAGTACTTC.

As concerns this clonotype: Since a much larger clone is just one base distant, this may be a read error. The CDR3 DNA reads as TGTGCCAGCGCAACAGGGGGGTATGGCTACACCTTC. It is translated as CASATGGYGYTF. V usage is TRBV2 and J usage is TRBJ1-2; 8 bases fit TRBD1. Per germline, CDR1 SNHLY and CDR2 FYNNEI. This CDR3 region has 12 residues. V gave up 8 bases and J gave up 5 bases; unmatched junction bases: 4.

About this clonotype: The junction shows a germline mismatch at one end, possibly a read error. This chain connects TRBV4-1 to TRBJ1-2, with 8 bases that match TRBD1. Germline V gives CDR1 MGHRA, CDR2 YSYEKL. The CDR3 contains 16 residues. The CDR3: CANSQVGQGSSDGYTF. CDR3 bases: TGCGCCAACAGCCAAGTCGGACAGGGATCGTCTGACGGCTACACCTTC.

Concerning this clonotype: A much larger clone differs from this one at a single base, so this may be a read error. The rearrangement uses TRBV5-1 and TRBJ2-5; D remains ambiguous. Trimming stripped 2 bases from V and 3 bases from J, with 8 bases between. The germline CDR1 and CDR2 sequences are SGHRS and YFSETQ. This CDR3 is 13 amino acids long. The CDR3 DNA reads TGCGCCAGCAGCTTAAGGAACGAAGAGACCCAGTACTTC. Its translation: CASSLRNEETQYF.